The entry that follows covers one TCR beta chain sequence. Its antigen remains unidentified. PCR employed 60 Vbeta and 13 Jbeta primers. Assay: immunoSEQ multiplex PCR; the TCRdb copy retains only in-frame clones and omits some. The table records around 170,000 clones, over 70% of them present only once. V lost 2 bases, J lost 7 bases, and 11 bases lay in between. Germline V CDR1 and CDR2: SGHDN, FVKESK. The CDR3 runs to 13 residues. These data are taken from a study of cytomegalovirus exposure and HLA in healthy donors. Study-wide results and caveats: Despite most TCR sequences being rare, some public TCRs occurred in many donors. The study put around 180 TCR beta chains on its list as cytomegalovirus-associated.

The sample consisted of PBMCs. The chain is built from TRBV14 and TRBJ1-2; no reliable D call. The sequence came from a middle-aged woman in good health and CMV-seropositive. The CDR3 region has the DNA TGTGCCAGCAGCCAACAGCTGGAGGGTGGCTACACCTTC. Its protein product is CASSQQLEGGYTF.